This T cell receptor beta chain was observed in a study of cytomegalovirus exposure and HLA in healthy donors. On the study more broadly: A prior study identified 117 million unique TCR beta sequences from about 180 million T cells. Study findings and constraints: Excluded were some V segments that proved indistinguishable, including TRBV6-2 and TRBV6-3. Follow-up analysis found HLA locus-dependent TCR association rates, highest for DRB1 and lowest for HLA-C.

As for the donors, each was a healthy bone marrow donor. Germline V lookup: CDR1 SNHLY, CDR2 FYNNEI. The CDR3 is 14 residues long. The V and J ends lost 7 bases and 6 bases, in that order; junction bases with no gene match: 10. In its sample, this clone was seen a few times. The antigen remains undetermined. PCR used 60 Vbeta primers and 13 Jbeta primers. Assay used: immunoSEQ multiplex PCR; TCRdb lists only in-frame clones, some missing. This sample has 100,000 to 120,000 clones; around 75% occur once, and the top ten carry 2% to 2.5%. This TCR was sampled from a man aged 30 to 45 in good health and CMV-seronegative. V and J are TRBV2 and TRBJ1-1; 8 bases agree with TRBD1. The sequencing sample was made of PBMCs. The CDR3 DNA follows: TGTGCCAGCACCATGGACAGGGACTGGGCTGAAGCTTTCTTT. Residues: CASTMDRDWAEAFF.